The rows below give T cell receptor beta chains drawn from one sample of a study of blood T cell repertoires in COVID-19. The method was immunoSEQ multiplex PCR; TCRdb's version includes in-frame clones alone and lacks a portion of them. In the table there are roughly 190,000 clones, roughly 80% of which are singletons. Sequenced: peripheral blood. Every receptor here comes from a woman aged 40 to 50 with COVID-19, enrolled during active disease. CDR3s include the opening cysteine and the closing phenylalanine or tryptophan. The order of the fields is J gene, clone size, V gene, D gene, CDR3 protein, CDR3 DNA. A D gene is named only where the DNA matches it firmly. Size values are once, few and many counts, or a class for expanded clones, and some rows have none.

j_gene: TRBJ2-5; abundance: NA; v_gene: TRBV3-1/TRBV3-2; d_gene: TRBD2; CDR3aa: CASSQESLAGLGETQYF; CDR3nt: TGTGCCAGCAGCCAAGAGTCGCTAGCGGGACTGGGAGAGACCCAGTACTTC
j_gene: TRBJ2-2; abundance: NA; v_gene: TRBV7-9; d_gene: NA; CDR3aa: CASSSPGLERVSGELFF; CDR3nt: TGTGCCAGCAGCTCCCCAGGCCTGGAACGTGTGAGCGGGGAGCTGTTTTTT
j_gene: TRBJ2-3; abundance: NA; v_gene: TRBV3-1/TRBV3-2; d_gene: TRBD2; CDR3aa: CASSRTSGPTDTQYF; CDR3nt: TGTGCCAGCAGCCGCACTAGCGGTCCCACAGATACGCAGTATTTT
j_gene: TRBJ1-3; abundance: NA; v_gene: TRBV18; d_gene: NA; CDR3aa: CASRGGSGNTIYF; CDR3nt: TGTGCCAGCCGGGGAGGCTCTGGAAACACCATATATTTT
j_gene: TRBJ1-1; abundance: NA; v_gene: TRBV11-2; d_gene: NA; CDR3aa: CASSLEGTRPAFF; CDR3nt: TGTGCCAGCAGCTTAGAAGGCACGCGGCCGGCTTTCTTT
j_gene: TRBJ1-1; abundance: NA; v_gene: TRBV15; d_gene: NA; CDR3aa: CATSRDTSQTEAFF; CDR3nt: TGTGCCACCAGCAGAGATACATCGCAGACTGAAGCTTTCTTT
j_gene: TRBJ2-7; abundance: NA; v_gene: TRBV5-5; d_gene: TRBD1; CDR3aa: CASSSGTGSYEQYF; CDR3nt: TGTGCCAGCAGCTCCGGGACAGGGTCCTACGAGCAGTACTTC
j_gene: TRBJ1-1; abundance: NA; v_gene: TRBV30; d_gene: TRBD1; CDR3aa: CAWRSGTAATEAFF; CDR3nt: TGTGCCTGGAGGTCAGGGACAGCTGCCACTGAAGCTTTCTTT
j_gene: TRBJ1-5; abundance: NA; v_gene: TRBV24-1; d_gene: NA; CDR3aa: CATRPEPQHF; CDR3nt: TGTGCCACCAGGCCGGAGCCCCAGCATTTT
j_gene: TRBJ2-1; abundance: many; v_gene: TRBV2; d_gene: NA; CDR3aa: CASSERRGNEQFF; CDR3nt: TGTGCCAGCAGTGAACGGAGAGGGAATGAGCAGTTCTTC
j_gene: TRBJ2-1; abundance: NA; v_gene: TRBV13; d_gene: NA; CDR3aa: CASSPQAQGNPPEWYEQFF; CDR3nt: TGTGCCAGCAGCCCGCAGGCCCAAGGAAACCCACCTGAGTGGTATGAGCAGTTCTTC